Shown below are 23 T cell receptor beta chains from a single sample sequenced in a study of cytomegalovirus exposure and HLA in healthy donors. The PCR ran on 60 Vbeta and 13 Jbeta primers. Using immunoSEQ multiplex PCR, the repertoire was profiled, and TCRdb retains in-frame clones only, with some absent. The table includes around 180,000 clones, about four fifths detected once. The material sequenced was PBMCs. These receptors originate from a young man in good health and CMV-seronegative.

This clone was detected a few times. The J gene is TRBJ2-2, the V gene TRBV7-3; tentatively, D is TRBD2 (7 bases). The CDR3 runs to 15 residues. Trimming stripped 4 bases from V and 4 bases from J, with 13 bases between. Germline V gives CDR1 SGHTA, CDR2 FQGTGA. CDR3 residues: CASSSRGGSTGELFF. The CDR3 DNA reads as TGTGCCAGCAGCTCTAGGGGGGGGAGCACCGGGGAGCTGTTTTTT.

The V gene is TRBV5-4, the J gene TRBJ1-1; tentatively, D is TRBD1 (6 bases). The CDR3 spans 14 residues. Trimming left V 4 bases short and J 0 bases short, with 10 bases between. Germline lookup yields CDR1 SGHNT and CDR2 YYREEE (reference sequence). CDR3 loop: CASSAGTMNTEAFF. CDR3 coding DNA: TGTGCCAGCAGCGCCGGGACAATGAACACTGAAGCTTTCTTT.

This chain uses TRBV30 with TRBJ1-1, with a tentative D call TRBD1 (6 bases). The V gene lost 0 bases and the J gene lost 6 bases, with 8 bases spanning the gap. Germline V lookup: CDR1 GTSNPN, CDR2 SVGIG (reference sequence). The CDR3 length is 12 residues. CDR3 DNA: TGTGCCTGGAGTGTGTCAGGGGCTGAAGCTTTCTTT. Protein sequence: CAWSVSGAEAFF.

The CDR3 spells CARTDRYGEKLFF. The CDR3 DNA is TGTGCCAGGACCGACAGATATGGGGAAAAACTGTTTTTT. This sequence joins TRBV2 and TRBJ1-4; tentatively, D is TRBD1 (5 bases). Germline V CDR1 and CDR2: SNHLY, FYNNEI. The CDR3 has 13 residues. Trimming shortened V by 9 bases and J by 8 bases, and 16 bases separated the two germline ends.

The gene calls are TRBV6-5 and TRBJ2-7; D might be TRBD1 (6 bases). V was clipped by 5 bases and J by 5 bases, with 19 bases between them. The CDR3 is 15 amino acids. Germline V lookup: CDR1 MNHEY, CDR2 SVGAGI. CDR3 region: CASSRTAPRLDEQYF. CDR3 coding DNA: TGTGCCAGCAGTCGGACAGCCCCGAGACTCGACGAGCAGTACTTC.

Of note for this clone: Other DNA sequences in the sample encode the same CDR3. The chain joins TRBV7-6 to TRBJ2-5; maybe TRBD2 (7 bases). Deletions cut 1 base from V and 2 bases from J, with 17 bases between. The CDR3 extends over 17 amino acids. CDR1 is SGHVS, CDR2 FNYEAQ, per germline. In DNA form, the CDR3 reads TGTGCCAGCAGCTTAGAGGCGGGGGCCTCTGAGCAAGAGACCCAGTACTTC. Amino acid sequence: CASSLEAGASEQETQYF.

J is TRBJ1-2 and V is TRBV19; perhaps TRBD1 as D (5 bases). CDR3 length: 13 amino acids. Germline V gene data show CDR1 as LNHDA and CDR2 as SQIVND (reference sequence). V was cut by 7 bases and J by 4 bases, with 13 bases left in between. The CDR3 DNA sequence: TGTGCCAGTACCGCGGGGCGCATCTATGGCTACACCTTC. Protein product: CASTAGRIYGYTF.

In its sample, this clone was seen once. The chain employs TRBV11-3 and TRBJ2-7; perhaps TRBD1 as D (5 bases). CDR1 and CDR2 (germline): SGHNT, YENEEA. V lost 3 bases to trimming and J lost 5 bases, with 14 bases between them. The CDR3 contains 14 residues. The CDR3 loop is CASSFGRESHEQYF. The CDR3, as DNA: TGTGCCAGCAGCTTCGGCAGGGAATCCCACGAGCAGTACTTC.

This sequence joins TRBV28 and TRBJ2-5; tentatively, D is TRBD1 (5 bases). Looked up from germline, CDR1 is MDHEN and CDR2 is SYDVKM. The V end lost 2 bases, the J end lost 0 bases, and 10 bases lay between the germline ends. The CDR3 runs to 15 residues. CDR3 amino acids: CASSLVWTNQETQYF. DNA of the CDR3: TGTGCCAGCAGTTTAGTATGGACAAACCAAGAGACCCAGTACTTC.

Only one count was recorded for this clone. This rearrangement joins TRBV5-1 to TRBJ2-2, with D uncertain. CDR1 and CDR2 from the germline V gene are SGHRS and YFSETQ. V was clipped by 4 bases and J by 2 bases, with 12 bases between them. The CDR3 has 15 amino acids. The CDR3 region is CASSPQSLNTGELFF. DNA for the CDR3: TGCGCCAGCAGCCCCCAGTCGCTCAACACCGGGGAGCTGTTTTTT.

The chain has TRBV7-9 and TRBJ2-7; maybe TRBD2 (5 bases). CDR1 is SEHNR and CDR2 is FQNEAQ in the germline V gene (reference sequence). The CDR3 has 15 residues. The V end was cut by 2 bases, the J end by 3 bases, with 14 bases between. The CDR3 sequence is CASSLSAGSDYEQYF. The CDR3 DNA is TGTGCCAGCAGCTTATCGGCGGGTAGCGACTACGAGCAGTACTTC.

V is TRBV5-1 and J is TRBJ2-5, with TRBD2 matching over 8 bases. The CDR3 contains 14 residues. Germline CDR1 and CDR2: SGHRS and YFSETQ. Trimming removed 3 bases from V and 3 bases from J; junction bases left unmatched: 4. CDR3: CASSSGGGEETQYF. Here the CDR3 DNA reads TGCGCCAGCAGCTCGGGGGGGGGCGAAGAGACCCAGTACTTC.

The genes are TRBV25-1 and TRBJ2-3; a weak D match, TRBD2 (6 bases). The germline gives CDR1 MGHDK, CDR2 SYGVNS. There are 16 residues in the CDR3. The V end was cut by 5 bases, the J end by 6 bases, with 21 bases between. This CDR3 reads CASSPWGDPDTDTQYF. CDR3 nucleotide sequence: TGTGCCAGCAGTCCCTGGGGGGACCCAGACACGGATACGCAGTATTTT. The full variable domain, rest sourced from reference TRBV25-1 and TRBJ2-3, is EADIYQTPRYLVIGTGKKITLECSQTMGHDKMYWYQQDPGMELHLIHYSYGVNSTEKGDLSSESTVSRIRTEHFPLTLESARPSHTSQYLCASSPWGDPDTDTQYFGPGTRLTVL.

The chain joins TRBV6-1 to TRBJ1-1; 7 bases line up with TRBD1. CDR3 length: 15 residues. Germline CDR1 and CDR2: MNHNS and SASEGT. The trim removed 2 bases at V and 7 bases at J, leaving 10 bases unmatched. DNA of the CDR3: TGTGCCAGCAGTGAACCTTCCTTAGGGACAGATGAAGCTTTCTTT. This encodes CASSEPSLGTDEAFF.

The rearrangement links TRBV11-3 to TRBJ2-3, with D possibly being TRBD2 (6 bases). CDR3 length equals 17 residues. Looked up from germline, CDR1 is SGHNT and CDR2 is YENEEA. Between the trimmed V and J ends, which lost 0 bases and 2 bases, there was a span of 15 bases. CDR3 amino acids: CASSLDFRGSYTDTQYF. Here the CDR3 DNA reads TGTGCCAGCAGCTTAGATTTCCGGGGGAGCTACACAGATACGCAGTATTTT.

The V call is TRBV28, the J call TRBJ1-4, with a weak D call TRBD1 (5 bases). V gave up 6 bases and J gave up 11 bases, with 13 bases separating them. CDR1 MDHEN and CDR2 SYDVKM come from the germline V gene. The CDR3 runs 12 residues. The CDR3 reads CASRGPNLKLFF. The CDR3 nucleotides read TGTGCCAGCAGGGGGCCGAATCTTAAACTGTTTTTT.

The chain uses TRBV7-2 and TRBJ2-7, with 10 positions matching TRBD1. The CDR3 is 16 amino acids. Germline V gene data show CDR1 as SGHTA and CDR2 as FQGNSA. V was pared by 5 bases and J by 2 bases, with 9 bases of the junction left unmatched. CDR3 DNA sequence: TGTGCCAGCAGCCCAAGACAGGGGGCCATACCCTACGAGCAGTACTTC. Amino acids: CASSPRQGAIPYEQYF.

This chain links TRBV4-3 with TRBJ2-5; 10 bases match TRBD2. V was clipped by 1 base and J by 1 base; unmatched bases: 3. The CDR3 runs 16 residues. The germline CDR1 and CDR2 sequences are LGHNA and YSLEER. The chain's CDR3 is CASSQVGLAAQETQYF. CDR3 sequence (DNA): TGCGCCAGCAGCCAAGTAGGACTAGCGGCCCAAGAGACCCAGTACTTC.

The chain carries TRBV9 and TRBJ2-7; 8 bases align to TRBD1. V dropped 3 bases and J dropped 4; count of bases not matched to a gene: 3. From germline, CDR1 is SGDLS and CDR2 YYNGEE. There are 13 residues in the CDR3. The CDR3 region has the DNA TGTGCCAGCAGCGAACGGACAGGGTACGAGCAGTACTTC. Translated: CASSERTGYEQYF.

The V and J genes are TRBV11-3 and TRBJ2-2, with 8 bases that match TRBD1. The CDR3 sequence is 14 residues long. The V gene end was trimmed by 8 bases and the J gene end by 6 bases; junction bases not matched to a gene: 8. The germline CDR1 and CDR2 sequences are SGHNT and YENEEA. CDR3: CASGETGVAGELFF. In DNA, the CDR3 is TGTGCCAGCGGCGAGACAGGGGTCGCCGGGGAGCTGTTTTTT. The entire variable domain, with the rest obtained from reference TRBV11-3 and TRBJ2-2, is as follows: EAGVVQSPRYKIIEKKQPVAFWCNPISGHNTLYWYLQNLGQGPELLIRYENEEAVDDSQLPKDRFSAERLKGVDSTLKIQPAELGDSAVYLCASGETGVAGELFFGEGSRLTVL.

The CDR3 bases are TGCGCCAGCAGCGGGGCGACAGGTGGAGTTTGGCCCCAGCATTTT. Its translation is CASSGATGGVWPQHF. This rearrangement joins TRBV4-1 to TRBJ1-5, with D tentatively TRBD1 (6 bases). The germline V gene encodes CDR1 MGHRA and CDR2 YSYEKL. This CDR3 has 15 amino acids. Trimming took off 5 bases at V and 9 bases at J, with 20 bases between the two ends.

This sequence joins TRBV27 and TRBJ1-6; possible D gene TRBD1, 6 bases. The germline gives CDR1 MNHEY, CDR2 SMNVEV (reference sequence). This CDR3 has 16 amino acids. Trimming shortened V by 0 bases and J by 2 bases, and 8 bases separated the two germline ends. CDR3 nucleotide sequence: TGTGCCAGCAGTTTATCCCCAGGGGCCTATAATTCACCCCTCCACTTT. It encodes CASSLSPGAYNSPLHF.

The rearrangement links TRBV5-4 to TRBJ2-7; D perhaps matches TRBD2 (6 bases). CDR1 and CDR2 (germline): SGHNT, YYREEE (reference sequence). Deletions cut 4 bases from V and 0 bases from J, with 20 bases between. The CDR3 is made up of 17 amino acids. The CDR3 DNA is TGTGCCAGCAGCCCGACACCCGGGACTTTGAGCTCCTACGAGCAGTACTTC. This encodes CASSPTPGTLSSYEQYF. Complete variable domain (other parts from reference TRBV5-4 and TRBJ2-7): ETGVTQSPTHLIKTRGQQVTLRCSSQSGHNTVSWYQQALGQGPQFIFQYYREEENGRGNFPPRFSGLQFPNYSSELNVNALELDDSALYLCASSPTPGTLSSYEQYFGPGTRLTVT.